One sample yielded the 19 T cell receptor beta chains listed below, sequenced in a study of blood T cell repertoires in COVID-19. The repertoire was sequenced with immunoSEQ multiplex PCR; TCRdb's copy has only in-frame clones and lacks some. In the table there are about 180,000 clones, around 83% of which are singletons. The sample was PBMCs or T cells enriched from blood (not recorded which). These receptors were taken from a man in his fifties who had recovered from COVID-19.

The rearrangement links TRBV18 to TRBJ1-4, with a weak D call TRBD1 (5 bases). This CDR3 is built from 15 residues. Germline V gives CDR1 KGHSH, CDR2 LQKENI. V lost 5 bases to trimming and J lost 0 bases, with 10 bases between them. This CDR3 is CASSSTGATNEKLFF. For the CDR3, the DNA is TGTGCCAGCTCAAGCACAGGTGCAACTAATGAAAAACTGTTTTTT. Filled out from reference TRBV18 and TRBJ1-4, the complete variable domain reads NAGVMQNPRHLVRRRGQEARLRCSPMKGHSHVYWYRQLPEEGLKFMVYLQKENIIDESGMPKERFSAEFPKEGPSILRIQQVVRGDSAAYFCASSSTGATNEKLFFGSGTQLSVL.

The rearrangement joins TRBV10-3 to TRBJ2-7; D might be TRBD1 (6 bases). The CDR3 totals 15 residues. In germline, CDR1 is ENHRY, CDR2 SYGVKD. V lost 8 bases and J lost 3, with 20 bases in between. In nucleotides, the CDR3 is TGTGCCATCCGGTCCCAACAGGGAAAGAACTACGAGCAGTACTTC. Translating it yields CAIRSQQGKNYEQYF.

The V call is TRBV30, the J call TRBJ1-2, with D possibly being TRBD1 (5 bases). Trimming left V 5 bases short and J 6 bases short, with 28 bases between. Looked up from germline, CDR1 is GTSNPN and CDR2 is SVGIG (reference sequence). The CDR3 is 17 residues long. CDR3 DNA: TGTGCCTGGTCCAGGCCCCAGGAACCTTTTAAGGGGAATGGCTACACCTTC. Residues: CAWSRPQEPFKGNGYTF.

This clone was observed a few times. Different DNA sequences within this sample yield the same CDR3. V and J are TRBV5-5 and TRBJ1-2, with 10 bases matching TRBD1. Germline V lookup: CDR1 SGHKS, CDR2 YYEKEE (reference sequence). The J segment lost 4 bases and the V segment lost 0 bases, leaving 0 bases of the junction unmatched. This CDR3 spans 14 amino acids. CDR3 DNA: TGTGCCAGCAGCTTGGGACAGGGGGCCTATGGCTACACCTTC. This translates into CASSLGQGAYGYTF.

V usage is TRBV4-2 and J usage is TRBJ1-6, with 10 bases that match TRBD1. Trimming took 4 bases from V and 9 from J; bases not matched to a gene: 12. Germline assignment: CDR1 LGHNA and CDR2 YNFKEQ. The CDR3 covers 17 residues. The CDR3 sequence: CASSRLGTGVGGSPLHF. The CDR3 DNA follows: TGTGCCAGCAGCCGTTTAGGGACAGGGGTTGGCGGTTCACCCCTCCACTTT.

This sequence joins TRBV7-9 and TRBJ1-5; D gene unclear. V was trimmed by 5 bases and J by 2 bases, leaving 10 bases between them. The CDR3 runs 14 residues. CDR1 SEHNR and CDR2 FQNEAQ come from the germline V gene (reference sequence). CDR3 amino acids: CASSVGGGNQPQHF. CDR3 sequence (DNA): TGTGCCAGCAGCGTAGGTGGAGGCAATCAGCCCCAGCATTTT.

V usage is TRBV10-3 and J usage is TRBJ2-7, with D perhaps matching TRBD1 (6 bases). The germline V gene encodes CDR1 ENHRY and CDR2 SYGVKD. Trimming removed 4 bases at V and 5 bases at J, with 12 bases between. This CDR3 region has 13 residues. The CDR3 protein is CAISGGPAHEQYF. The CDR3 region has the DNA TGTGCCATCAGTGGGGGGCCGGCCCACGAGCAGTACTTC.

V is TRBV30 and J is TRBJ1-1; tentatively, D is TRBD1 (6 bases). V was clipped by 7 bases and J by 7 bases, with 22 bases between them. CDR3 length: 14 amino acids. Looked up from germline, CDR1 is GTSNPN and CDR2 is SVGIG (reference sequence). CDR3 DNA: TGTGCCTCCCAGCGGAAGGGACAAAGACATGAAGCTTTCTTT. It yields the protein CASQRKGQRHEAFF.

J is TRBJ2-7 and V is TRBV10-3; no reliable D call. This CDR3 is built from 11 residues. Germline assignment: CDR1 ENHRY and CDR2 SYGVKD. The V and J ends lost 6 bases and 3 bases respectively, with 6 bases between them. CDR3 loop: CAISTNYEQYF. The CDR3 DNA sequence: TGTGCCATCAGCACTAACTACGAGCAGTACTTC.

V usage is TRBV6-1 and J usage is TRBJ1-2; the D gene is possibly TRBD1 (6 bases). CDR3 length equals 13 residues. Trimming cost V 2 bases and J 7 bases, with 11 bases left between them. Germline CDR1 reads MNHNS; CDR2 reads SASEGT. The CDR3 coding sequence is TGTGCCAGCAGTGAAACTCACAGGGCTGGCTACACCTTC. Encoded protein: CASSETHRAGYTF.

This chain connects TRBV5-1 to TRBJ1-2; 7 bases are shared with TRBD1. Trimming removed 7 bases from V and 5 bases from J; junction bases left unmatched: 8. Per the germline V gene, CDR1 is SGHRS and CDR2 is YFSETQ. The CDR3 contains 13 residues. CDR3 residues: CASQGDSVYGYTF. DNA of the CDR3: TGCGCCAGCCAGGGGGACAGCGTATATGGCTACACCTTC.

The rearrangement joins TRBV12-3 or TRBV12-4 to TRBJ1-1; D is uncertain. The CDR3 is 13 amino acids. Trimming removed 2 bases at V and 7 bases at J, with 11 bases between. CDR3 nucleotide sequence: TGTGCCAGCAGTTTATTCCACCCGGGTGAAGCTTTCTTT. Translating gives CASSLFHPGEAFF.

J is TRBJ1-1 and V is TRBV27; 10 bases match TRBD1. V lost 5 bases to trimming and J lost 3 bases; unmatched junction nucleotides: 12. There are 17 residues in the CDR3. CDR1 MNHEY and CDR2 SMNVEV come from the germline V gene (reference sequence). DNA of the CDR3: TGTGCCAGCAGTATGCCAACGACAGGGGGCAGGGACACTGAAGCTTTCTTT. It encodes CASSMPTTGGRDTEAFF.

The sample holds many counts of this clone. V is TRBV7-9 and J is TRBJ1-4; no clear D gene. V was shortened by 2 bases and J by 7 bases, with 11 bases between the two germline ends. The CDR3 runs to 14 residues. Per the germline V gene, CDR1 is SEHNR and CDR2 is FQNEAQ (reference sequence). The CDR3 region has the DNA TGTGCCAGCAGCTTAAGGAGGGAGAGTGAAAAACTGTTTTTT. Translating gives CASSLRRESEKLFF.

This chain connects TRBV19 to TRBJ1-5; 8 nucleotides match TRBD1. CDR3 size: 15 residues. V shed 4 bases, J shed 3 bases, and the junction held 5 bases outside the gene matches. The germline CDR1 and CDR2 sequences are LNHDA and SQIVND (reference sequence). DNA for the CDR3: TGTGCCAGTAGTACCGCGGACAGGGTCAATCAGCCCCAGCATTTT. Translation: CASSTADRVNQPQHF.

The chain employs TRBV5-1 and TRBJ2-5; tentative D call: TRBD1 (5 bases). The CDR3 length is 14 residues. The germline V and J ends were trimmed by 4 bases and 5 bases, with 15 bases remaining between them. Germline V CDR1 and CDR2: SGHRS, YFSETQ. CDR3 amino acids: CASSPDNLRETQYF. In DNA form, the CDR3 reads TGCGCCAGCAGCCCGGACAACCTAAGGGAGACCCAGTACTTC. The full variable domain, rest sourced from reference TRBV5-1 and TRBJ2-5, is KAGVTQTPRYLIKTRGQQVTLSCSPISGHRSVSWYQQTPGQGLQFLFEYFSETQRNKGNFPGRFSGRQFSNSRSEMNVSTLELGDSALYLCASSPDNLRETQYFGPGTRLLVL.

As DNA, the CDR3 is TGTGCCAGCTCACCCAAGGGACAGGGGGCAGGACAGCCCCAGCATTTT. Protein product: CASSPKGQGAGQPQHF. The gene calls are TRBV18 and TRBJ1-5, with 12 bases identical to TRBD1. Losses at the gene ends were 3 bases for V and 7 bases for J; bases not matched to a gene: 7. CDR1 KGHSH and CDR2 LQKENI come from the germline V gene. This CDR3 region has 16 residues. Combining the CDR3 with reference TRBV18 and TRBJ1-5 gives the whole variable domain NAGVMQNPRHLVRRRGQEARLRCSPMKGHSHVYWYRQLPEEGLKFMVYLQKENIIDESGMPKERFSAEFPKEGPSILRIQQVVRGDSAAYFCASSPKGQGAGQPQHFGDGTRLSIL.

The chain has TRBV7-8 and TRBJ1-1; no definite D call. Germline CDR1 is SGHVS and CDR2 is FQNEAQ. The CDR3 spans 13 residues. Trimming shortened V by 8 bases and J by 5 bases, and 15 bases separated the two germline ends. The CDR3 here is CASRHGLDTEAFF. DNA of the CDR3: TGTGCCAGCCGTCATGGGCTTGATACTGAAGCTTTCTTT.

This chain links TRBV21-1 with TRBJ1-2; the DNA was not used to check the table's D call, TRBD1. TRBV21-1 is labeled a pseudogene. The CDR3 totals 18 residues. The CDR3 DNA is TGTGCCAGCAGCAAAGTGGGCCCCACAGGGGGCTTTAACTATGGCTACACCTTC. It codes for CASSKVGPTGGFNYGYTF.